This T cell receptor (beta chain) was documented in a study of blood T cell repertoires in COVID-19. As for the study in general: The cDNA or gDNA used as material had been derived from T cells, B-cell-depleted T cells, or PBMCs.

This clone was seen only a few times. The method was immunoSEQ multiplex PCR; TCRdb's version includes in-frame clones alone and lacks a portion of them. The sample has approximately 410,000 clones, roughly 90% seen once; the top ten hold 1.4%. The specimen was peripheral blood. The clonotype originates from a woman under 40 with active or convalescent COVID-19.

The CDR3 here is CASSVSAEINTEAFF. The CDR3 nucleotides are TGTGCCAGCAGTGTATCCGCGGAGATAAACACTGAAGCTTTCTTT. V is TRBV6-4 and J is TRBJ1-1; D unclear. The CDR3 consists of 15 residues. Deletions cut 4 bases from V and 2 bases from J, with 14 bases between. The germline V gene has CDR1 MRHNA and CDR2 SNTAGT.